This T cell receptor beta chain was recovered during a study of T-cell reconstitution after alpha-beta-depleted transplantation in children. General study results and limits: Some patients' high day-60 TCRbeta diversity was traced to surviving recipient T cells and thymic progenitors. Fresh T-cell production supplied most of the T-cell counts and diversity seen one year after transplant. Reportedly, alpha-beta T cells present about two months post-transplant originated from several hundred expanded clones of graft origin.

V shed 7 bases and J 3 bases; nucleotides not matched to a gene: 9. The CDR3 length is 15 residues. The germline V gene has CDR1 MDHEN and CDR2 SYDVKM. Concerning this clonotype: Its specificity is not known.

Unique molecular identifiers featured in how the TCRbeta library was prepared. TCRdb used MiXCR to reprocess the PCR reads, holding one entry per CDR3 protein. The sample records more than 400,000 distinct CDR3 sequences, over 40% being singletons. This sample comprised PBMCs, obtained before TCRalphabeta/CD19-depleted stem cell transplant. The source is a girl aged 2-9 years with aplastic anemia, due to receive a stem cell transplant. This chain links TRBV28 with TRBJ1-5; 7 bases line up with TRBD1. Here the CDR3 DNA reads TGTGCCAGCAACCCCACAGGGGCCTTCAATCAGCCCCAGCATTTT. This sequence encodes CASNPTGAFNQPQHF.